The 12 T cell receptor beta chains below all came from one sample that was sequenced in a study of breast tumors, draining lymph nodes, adjacent tissues. Using its own MiXCR run on the multiplex PCR reads, TCRdb lists one record per CDR3 protein. The table shows some 140,000 distinct CDR3 sequences, with 20% to 25% occurring only once. Axillary draining lymph nodes of breast cancer patients supplied the node samples. The sequencing sample was made of axillary lymph node tissue. All receptors derive from a female donor with breast cancer. Some clones in this sample may be carry-over from other donors' samples.

This clonotype came up many times. The chain recombines TRBV9 with TRBJ2-6; D may match TRBD1 or TRBD2 (6 bases each). V lost 4 bases and J lost 4, with 15 bases in between. Germline V gene data show CDR1 as SGDLS and CDR2 as YYNGEE. The CDR3 is made up of 16 amino acids. The CDR3 DNA reads as TGTGCCAGCAGCCCCTGGGGGGCTCAGGGGGCCAACGTCCTGACTTTC. Protein: CASSPWGAQGANVLTF.

This clonotype was recorded at least ten times. The CDR3 loop reads CSARDFRDRGHEQYF. CDR3 coding DNA: TGCAGTGCTAGGGACTTCCGGGACAGGGGCCACGAGCAGTACTTC. The V call is TRBV20-1, the J call TRBJ2-7; TRBD1 matches 10 bases. CDR1 and CDR2 (germline): DFQATT, SNEGSKA (reference sequence). The CDR3 is made up of 15 amino acids. J gave up 5 bases and V 3 bases, and 10 bases lay outside the gene matches.

This clonotype showed up many times. The chain employs TRBV5-1 and TRBJ2-5; perhaps TRBD2 as D (6 bases). The CDR3 consists of 14 residues. V lost 0 bases, J lost 0 bases, and 6 bases lay in between. Germline V CDR1 and CDR2: SGHRS, YFSETQ. The chain's CDR3 is CASSLGGNQETQYF. For the CDR3, the DNA is TGCGCCAGCAGCTTGGGCGGGAACCAAGAGACCCAGTACTTC.

Concerning this clonotype itself: Given a much more abundant clone one base away, this may be a read error. The rearrangement links TRBV4-1 to TRBJ2-6; the D gene could be TRBD1 or TRBD2 (5 bases each). The germline gives CDR1 MGHRA, CDR2 YSYEKL. The CDR3 runs to 14 residues. CDR3 loop: CASSQDSGANVPTF. CDR3 nucleotides: TGCGCCAGCAGCCAAGATTCCGGGGCCAACGTCCCGACTTTC.

This clonotype was counted many times. The chain carries TRBV29-1 and TRBJ2-7, with D perhaps TRBD1 (6 bases). The germline gives CDR1 SQVTM, CDR2 ANQGSEA. The CDR3 runs 14 residues. Trimming pared 6 bases from V and 0 bases from J, leaving 15 bases between. The CDR3 region is CSVMDSSTSYEQYF. CDR3 nucleotides: TGCAGCGTGATGGACAGCTCTACCTCCTACGAGCAGTACTTC.

For this clonotype: A read error is possible here, since a much larger clone lies one base away. V usage is TRBV5-4 and J usage is TRBJ1-3; possible D gene TRBD1, 5 bases. The CDR3 length is 17 residues. CDR1 and CDR2 from the germline V gene are SGHNT and YYREEE (reference sequence). The DNA of the CDR3 is TGTGCCAGCAGATTGGCGTCGACAGCCAGCTCTGGAAACACCATATATTTT. Its protein product is CASRLASTASSGNTIYF.

This clonotype was counted ten times or more. J is TRBJ2-7 and V is TRBV30, with 7 bases that match TRBD1. In germline, CDR1 is GTSNPN, CDR2 SVGIG (reference sequence). The CDR3 loop spans 14 amino acids. The V segment lost 2 bases and the J segment 0 bases; nucleotides outside the gene matches: 4. The chain's CDR3 is CAWSRGTVSYEQYF. The DNA for the CDR3 is TGTGCCTGGAGTAGGGGGACAGTCTCCTACGAGCAGTACTTC.

V and J are TRBV2 and TRBJ2-5, with 11 nucleotides matching TRBD1. Germline-derived CDR1 and CDR2 are SNHLY and FYNNEI. V shed 4 bases, J shed 4 bases, and the junction held 5 bases outside the gene matches. The CDR3 covers 15 residues. The CDR3 loop is CASSGRDRGVETQYF. DNA of the CDR3: TGTGCCAGCAGTGGTCGGGACAGGGGGGTAGAGACCCAGTACTTC.

Remarks on this clonotype: A clone one base away is much larger, so this may be a read error. The V gene is TRBV5-6, the J gene TRBJ2-5; the D call may be TRBD1 or TRBD2 (5 bases each). The CDR3 spans 15 residues. Germline V gives CDR1 SGHDT, CDR2 YYEEEE. V dropped 4 bases and J dropped 11 bases, with 24 bases sitting between them. The CDR3 DNA reads TGTGCCAGCAGCGGGGGAATGTCGACCTACAATGAGCAGTACTTC. The encoded protein is CASSGGMSTYNEQYF. Full variable domain (remainder filled in from reference TRBV5-6 and TRBJ2-5): DAGVTQSPTHLIKTRGQQVTLRCSPKSGHDTVSWYQQALGQGPQFIFQYYEEEERQRGNFPDRFSGHQFPNYSSELNVNALLLGDSALYLCASSGGMSTYNEQYFGPGTRLLVL.

In the case of this clonotype: The CDR3 carries no conserved terminal phenylalanine or tryptophan, so it likely arises from a read error. The DNA is omitted, as the CDR3 cannot be located on it reliably, and the CDR3 follows TCRdb's listing. The chain is built from TRBV7-9 and TRBJ1-2; the D call in the table, TRBD1, was not verified against the DNA. The CDR3 is 13 amino acids long, termini counted. Per the germline V gene, CDR1 is SEHNR and CDR2 is FQNEAQ (reference sequence). The chain's CDR3 is CASSTWTGYGHTS.

This clonotype was seen more than once but under ten times. A much bigger clone sits one base away, suggesting this may be a read error. The rearrangement joins TRBV20-1 to TRBJ1-6, with D uncertain. The CDR3 extends over 13 amino acids. Germline V CDR1 and CDR2: DFQATT, SNEGSKA (reference sequence). With 6 bases removed from V and 7 bases from J, the gap between germline ends came to 13 bases. The chain's CDR3 is CSARAYINSPLHF. The DNA for the CDR3 is TGCAGTGCGAGGGCCTACATAAATTCACCCCTCCACTTT.

Comments on this clonotype: This may be a read error, as it is one base from a much larger clone. The chain recombines TRBV20-1 with TRBJ2-3; 10 nucleotides align to TRBD2. Germline values: CDR1 DFQATT, CDR2 SNEGSKA (reference sequence). This CDR3 has 13 amino acids. This CDR3 is CSAIGLAADAQYF. The CDR3 nucleotides are TGCAGTGCTATTGGACTAGCGGCAGATGCGCAGTATTTT.